Following are 19 T cell receptor beta chains from one sample sequenced in a study of cytomegalovirus exposure and HLA in healthy donors. Both 60 Vbeta primers and 13 Jbeta primers went into the PCR. Generated by immunoSEQ multiplex PCR, the TCRdb table keeps only in-frame clones and is missing some. The data hold 150,000 to 200,000 clones, with 85% to 90% observed a single time. Sequencing was carried out using PBMCs. The receptors stem from a young woman in good health and CMV-seronegative.

The V call is TRBV5-4, the J call TRBJ2-7; 8 bases map to TRBD2. Germline-derived CDR1 and CDR2 are SGHNT and YYREEE (reference sequence). The CDR3 length is 15 residues. With V trimmed by 3 bases and J by 0 bases, 5 bases remained unmatched. For the CDR3, the DNA is TGTGCCAGCAGCTCGAGCGGGGGAAGCTCCTACGAGCAGTACTTC. Protein product: CASSSSGGSSYEQYF.

J is TRBJ2-3 and V is TRBV27, with D maybe TRBD2 (6 bases). In germline, CDR1 is MNHEY, CDR2 SMNVEV (reference sequence). The CDR3 contains 14 residues. The germline V and J ends were trimmed by 6 bases and 2 bases, with 12 bases remaining between them. CDR3 sequence (DNA): TGTGCCAGCAGCAGGGCGGGGATCACAGATACGCAGTATTTT. It codes for CASSRAGITDTQYF.

Here the CDR3 reads CASSPERQSRKAFF. The CDR3 DNA follows: TGTGCCAGCTCACCGGAACGACAGAGTCGTAAAGCTTTCTTT. This chain links TRBV18 with TRBJ1-1; D possibly corresponds to TRBD1 (5 bases). This CDR3 spans 14 amino acids. Germline V gene data show CDR1 as KGHSH and CDR2 as LQKENI. Deletions cut 3 bases from V and 9 bases from J, with 17 bases between.

The chain carries TRBV28 and TRBJ1-4; 8 bases match TRBD1. Germline V lookup: CDR1 MDHEN, CDR2 SYDVKM. V was clipped by 6 bases and J by 5 bases; unmatched bases: 8. This CDR3 is 15 amino acids long. In nucleotides, the CDR3 is TGTGCCAGCAGCAGAAGGGACAGGTCAAATGAAAAACTGTTTTTT. Translating it yields CASSRRDRSNEKLFF.

This rearrangement joins TRBV28 to TRBJ2-4; perhaps TRBD1 as D (6 bases). CDR1 is MDHEN and CDR2 is SYDVKM in the germline V gene. Trimming took 5 bases from V and 0 from J, leaving 11 bases between them. The CDR3 covers 15 residues. CDR3 loop: CASSGGQLAKNIQYF. CDR3 DNA sequence: TGTGCCAGCAGTGGCGGACAGCTAGCCAAAAACATTCAGTACTTC.

The chain uses TRBV7-2 and TRBJ1-3; perhaps TRBD1 as D (5 bases). CDR3 length: 17 amino acids. The V gene lost 4 bases and the J gene lost 4 bases, with 20 bases spanning the gap. Germline CDR1 is SGHTA and CDR2 is FQGNSA. CDR3 nucleotides: TGTGCCAGCAGCTCAAGGCAGGGACTTTCGCAAGGAAACACCATATATTTT. This codes for CASSSRQGLSQGNTIYF.

DNA for the CDR3: TGCAGCGTTGAAGATCCCATCGACAGAGTCGATCTCAATGAGCAGTTCTTC. Encoded protein: CSVEDPIDRVDLNEQFF. The rearrangement uses TRBV29-1 and TRBJ2-1; the D gene is possibly TRBD1 (5 bases). This CDR3 is built from 17 residues. Per the germline V gene, CDR1 is SQVTM and CDR2 is ANQGSEA. Trimming removed 0 bases from V and 6 bases from J, with 21 bases in between.

The chain has TRBV4-2 and TRBJ2-7, with 11 bases fitting TRBD2. The CDR3 is 16 residues long. Trimming removed 2 bases from V and 3 bases from J; junction bases left unmatched: 6. Looked up from germline, CDR1 is LGHNA and CDR2 is YNFKEQ. The CDR3 region is CASSQMKTSGNYEQYF. In DNA, the CDR3 is TGTGCCAGCAGCCAAATGAAGACTAGCGGGAACTACGAGCAGTACTTC.

The V and J genes are TRBV2 and TRBJ2-4; TRBD2 matches 11 bases. Germline V lookup: CDR1 SNHLY, CDR2 FYNNEI. The CDR3 is made up of 18 amino acids. Trimming took 0 bases from V and 4 from J; bases not matched to a gene: 8. CDR3 residues: CASSEALQGLAVKNIQYF. The CDR3 DNA reads TGTGCCAGCAGTGAAGCGCTTCAGGGACTAGCGGTAAAAAACATTCAGTACTTC.

The chain recombines TRBV15 with TRBJ1-1; the D gene is possibly TRBD1 (5 bases). CDR1 is LNHNV, CDR2 YYDKDF, per germline (reference sequence). V was shortened by 3 bases and J by 4 bases, with 9 bases between the two germline ends. The CDR3 is made up of 13 amino acids. Written as DNA, the CDR3 is TGTGCCACCAGCAGCCTGGGGGGCACTGAAGCTTTCTTT. Protein product: CATSSLGGTEAFF.

V usage is TRBV18 and J usage is TRBJ2-1; perhaps TRBD1 as D (6 bases). CDR3 length: 14 residues. V lost 6 bases and J lost 5, with 14 bases in between. In germline, CDR1 is KGHSH, CDR2 LQKENI. The CDR3 DNA sequence: TGTGCCAGCTCCCCTAGGACAGCAGACAATGAGCAGTTCTTC. Encoded protein: CASSPRTADNEQFF.

The chain is built from TRBV6-4 and TRBJ2-7, with D perhaps matching TRBD2 (6 bases). This CDR3 is built from 14 residues. The germline CDR1 and CDR2 sequences are MRHNA and SNTAGT. Trimming left V 5 bases short and J 6 bases short, with 17 bases between. CDR3 DNA: TGTGCCAGCAGTTCCCGGTCCCGCGGGGCCGAGCAGTACTTC. It is translated as CASSSRSRGAEQYF.

V is TRBV9 and J is TRBJ2-1; 7 bases map to TRBD1. Germline CDR1 and CDR2: SGDLS and YYNGEE. CDR3 length equals 15 residues. V lost 3 bases to trimming and J lost 1 base; unmatched junction nucleotides: 4. Written as DNA, the CDR3 is TGTGCCAGCAGCGGGCAGGGGGAATCCTACAATGAGCAGTTCTTC. This sequence encodes CASSGQGESYNEQFF.

This chain joins TRBV27 and TRBJ2-7, with 9 positions matching TRBD1. V trimming: 6 bases; J trimming: 3 bases; junction bases outside the gene matches: 9. CDR1 and CDR2 from the germline V gene are MNHEY and SMNVEV (reference sequence). This CDR3 contains 15 residues. Here the CDR3 reads CASRITGTGFYEQYF. The CDR3, as DNA: TGTGCCAGCAGGATAACCGGGACAGGGTTCTACGAGCAGTACTTC.

The chain carries TRBV13 and TRBJ2-1; D is possibly TRBD2 (5 bases). CDR3 length: 16 amino acids. CDR1 PRHDT and CDR2 FYEKMQ come from the germline V gene (reference sequence). Trimming stripped 4 bases from V and 0 bases from J, with 13 bases between. The CDR3 region is CASSSREQNSYNEQFF. In DNA form, the CDR3 reads TGTGCCAGCAGCTCACGGGAACAGAACTCCTACAATGAGCAGTTCTTC.

The chain couples TRBV28 to TRBJ1-2; tentative D call: TRBD1 (5 bases). V lost 6 bases, J lost 3 bases, and 11 bases lay in between. Germline V gene data show CDR1 as MDHEN and CDR2 as SYDVKM. The CDR3 length is 13 residues. The chain's CDR3 is CASSPTGYYGYTF. The DNA of the CDR3 is TGTGCCAGCAGCCCAACAGGCTACTATGGCTACACCTTC.

The V call is TRBV6-5, the J call TRBJ2-2; a weak D match, TRBD2 (6 bases). V dropped 6 bases and J dropped 5 bases, with 16 bases sitting between them. The length of the CDR3 is 15 residues. Germline CDR1 reads MNHEY; CDR2 reads SVGAGI. The CDR3 loop is CASRLFGSYTGELFF. The CDR3 DNA sequence: TGTGCCAGCAGACTATTCGGGAGTTATACCGGGGAGCTGTTTTTT.

The gene calls are TRBV7-2 and TRBJ1-2; D unresolved. Germline V gives CDR1 SGHTA, CDR2 FQGNSA. This CDR3 region has 14 residues. V lost 5 bases to trimming and J lost 3 bases, with 13 bases between them. CDR3: CASSVPSVYYGYTF. The CDR3 coding sequence is TGTGCCAGCAGCGTTCCGTCAGTTTACTATGGCTACACCTTC.

The chain employs TRBV6-6 and TRBJ1-1; D not resolved. The CDR3 sequence is 15 residues long. Trimming shortened V by 2 bases and J by 4 bases, and 14 bases separated the two germline ends. Germline V gene data show CDR1 as MNHNY and CDR2 as SVGAGI (reference sequence). The CDR3 DNA sequence: TGTGCCAGCAGTTACGGTCGCTTACCCGGCACTGAAGCTTTCTTT. Encoded protein: CASSYGRLPGTEAFF.